The clone carrying this T cell receptor beta chain was observed many times. Its specificity is not known. This entry is derived from a study of T cells in Graves' hyperthyroidism and ophthalmopathy. Overall study: Specimen type is peripheral blood, collected at initial diagnosis prior to any treatment.

Diagnostic decisions used clinical symptoms, serum thyroxine and TRAb, thyroid ultrasound and orbital computed tomography. The study, taken as a whole, reports: Peripheral blood also featured most of the thyroid clonotypes expanded above 0.001. Through a model of 13 V-J features, ophthalmopathy was separated from stable hyperthyroidism.

CDR3 length equals 15 residues. Germline V lookup: CDR1 SGHRS, CDR2 YFSETQ. The V and J ends lost 0 bases and 1 base respectively, with 8 bases between them. TCR beta CDR3 regions were amplified from RNA transcripts. Carried out on the TCR CDR3, a first-round RT-PCR used the HTBI primer set. TCRdb processed the multiplex PCR reads anew with MiXCR; each CDR3 protein has one entry. The sample holds some 510,000 distinct CDR3 sequences, less than 25% seen once. The chain uses TRBV5-1 and TRBJ1-5; D not resolved. The source material was blood. The sequence was obtained from a man younger than 35 with Graves' hyperthyroidism. In nucleotides, the CDR3 is TGCGCCAGCAGCTTGGCCCCTTCCAGCAATCAGCCCCAGCATTTT. This translates into CASSLAPSSNQPQHF.